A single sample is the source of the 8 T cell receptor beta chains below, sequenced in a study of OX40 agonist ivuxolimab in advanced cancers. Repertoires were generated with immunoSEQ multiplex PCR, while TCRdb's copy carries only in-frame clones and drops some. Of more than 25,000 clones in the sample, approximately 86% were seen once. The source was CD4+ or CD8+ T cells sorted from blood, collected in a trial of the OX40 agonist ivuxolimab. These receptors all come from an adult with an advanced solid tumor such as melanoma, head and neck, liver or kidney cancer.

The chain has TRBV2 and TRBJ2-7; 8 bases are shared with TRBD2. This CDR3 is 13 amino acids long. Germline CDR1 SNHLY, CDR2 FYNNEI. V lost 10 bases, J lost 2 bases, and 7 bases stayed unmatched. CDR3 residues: CATAGGTTYEQYF. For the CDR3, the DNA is TGTGCCACCGCGGGGGGCACTACCTACGAGCAGTACTTC.

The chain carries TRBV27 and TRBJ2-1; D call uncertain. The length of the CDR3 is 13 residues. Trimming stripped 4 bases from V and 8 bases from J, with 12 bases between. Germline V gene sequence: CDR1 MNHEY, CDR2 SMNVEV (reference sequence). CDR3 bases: TGTGCCAGCAGTTCCCCCTCCCTGCATGAGCAGTTCTTC. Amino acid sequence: CASSSPSLHEQFF.

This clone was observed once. The chain's CDR3 is CAAAPAGNQETQYF. In DNA, the CDR3 is TGTGCCGCGGCCCCAGCGGGGAACCAAGAGACCCAGTACTTC. The chain combines TRBV6-5 with TRBJ2-5, with 7 bases aligning to TRBD2. CDR1 MNHEY and CDR2 SVGAGI come from the germline V gene. J lost 0 bases, V lost 11 bases, and 9 bases had no gene match. This CDR3 is built from 14 residues.

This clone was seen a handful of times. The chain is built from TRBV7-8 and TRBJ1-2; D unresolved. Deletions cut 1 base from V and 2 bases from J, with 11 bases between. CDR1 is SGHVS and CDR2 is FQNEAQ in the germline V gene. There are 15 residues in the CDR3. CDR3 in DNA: TGTGCCAGCAGCTTAGGGACGGGAGGAAACTATGGCTACACCTTC. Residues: CASSLGTGGNYGYTF.

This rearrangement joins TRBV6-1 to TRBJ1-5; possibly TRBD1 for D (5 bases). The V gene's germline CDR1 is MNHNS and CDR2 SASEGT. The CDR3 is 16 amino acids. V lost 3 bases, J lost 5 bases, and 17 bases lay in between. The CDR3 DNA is TGTGCCAGCAGTGAGGGGGAAAGGGAGTGGGATCAGCCCCAGCATTTT. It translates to CASSEGEREWDQPQHF.

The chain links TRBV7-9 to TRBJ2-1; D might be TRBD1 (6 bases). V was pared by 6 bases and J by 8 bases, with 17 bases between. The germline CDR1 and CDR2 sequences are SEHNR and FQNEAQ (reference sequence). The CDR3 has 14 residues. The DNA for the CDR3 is TGTGCCAGCAGTCTCGTGGGGGCGAGTGATGAGCAGTTCTTC. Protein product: CASSLVGASDEQFF.

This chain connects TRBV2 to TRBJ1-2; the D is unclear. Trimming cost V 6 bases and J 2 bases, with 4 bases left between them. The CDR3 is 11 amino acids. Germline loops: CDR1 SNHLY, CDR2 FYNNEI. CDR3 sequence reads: CASSGNYGYTF. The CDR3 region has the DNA TGTGCCAGCAGCGGGAACTATGGCTACACCTTC.

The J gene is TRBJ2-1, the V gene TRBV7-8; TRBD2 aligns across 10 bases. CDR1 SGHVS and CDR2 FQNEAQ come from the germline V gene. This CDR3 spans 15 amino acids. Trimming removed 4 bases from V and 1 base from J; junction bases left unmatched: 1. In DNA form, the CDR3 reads TGTGCCAGCAGCTCGACTAGCGGGTCCTACAATGAGCAGTTCTTC. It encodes CASSSTSGSYNEQFF.